The sample holds one count of the clone carrying this T cell receptor (beta chain). The CDR3 runs to 13 residues. The germline V gene encodes CDR1 MDHEN and CDR2 SYDVKM. The V gene end was trimmed by 6 bases and the J gene end by 6 bases; junction bases not matched to a gene: 5. The table came from immunoSEQ multiplex PCR; TCRdb's copy has only in-frame clones and leaves some out. The sample yields around 8,900 clones, 78% seen once. The data stem from a study of T cell repertoires in ileal Crohn's disease. In the study overall: All patients had surgery for stricturing (roughly 61%) or penetrating (around 39%) disease.

Time point given: neoterminal ileum biopsy at postoperative endoscopy, about 6 months after surgery. Material for sequencing was ileal tissue. The chain joins TRBV28 to TRBJ1-1; 9 bases are a match to TRBD1. The source is an adult with Crohn's disease. CDR3 loop: CASSLTGGAEAFF. DNA for the CDR3: TGTGCCAGCAGCCTGACAGGGGGTGCTGAAGCTTTCTTT.